The rows below give T cell receptor beta chains drawn from one sample of a study of technical replicates of blood from a few donors. The assay was immunoSEQ multiplex PCR, and TCRdb's table has in-frame clones only and misses some. This table has more than 9,500 clones, over 85% appearing once. The material sequenced was PBMCs. These receptors were taken from a human donor in good health. Each CDR3 is given with its conserved first and last residue. Each record gives: V gene, D gene, J gene, clone size, CDR3 protein, CDR3 DNA. The D gene is left open where the match is weak. Size values are once, few and many counts, or a class for expanded clones, and some rows have none.

V: TRBV6-5
D: TRBD1
J: TRBJ1-3
size: -
CDR3: CASSGTGGNTIYF
DNA: TGTGCCAGCAGCGGGACAGGGGGAAACACCATATATTTT

V: TRBV4-2
D: -
J: TRBJ1-5
size: -
CDR3: CASSQSRDISNQPQHF
DNA: TGTGCCAGCAGCCAATCCCGGGACATCAGCAATCAGCCCCAGCATTTT

V: TRBV20-1
D: TRBD1
J: TRBJ2-7
size: -
CDR3: CSEQGSLEQYF
DNA: TGCAGTGAACAGGGGTCCCTAGAGCAGTACTTC

V: TRBV2
D: TRBD2
J: TRBJ2-3
size: -
CDR3: CASSEYGAGGLKVVTQYF
DNA: TGTGCCAGCAGTGAATATGGAGCGGGAGGCCTAAAAGTCGTTACGCAGTATTTT

V: TRBV28
D: TRBD1
J: TRBJ2-4
size: once
CDR3: CASSPLQGAAKNIQYF
DNA: TGTGCCAGCAGTCCGTTACAGGGGGCGGCCAAAAACATTCAGTACTTC

V: TRBV18
D: TRBD2
J: TRBJ2-5
size: once
CDR3: CASSLTSGSETQYF
DNA: TGTGCCAGCTCCCTTACTAGCGGGAGTGAGACCCAGTACTTC

V: TRBV6-5
D: -
J: TRBJ1-4
size: -
CDR3: CASRAITNEKLFF
DNA: TGTGCCAGCAGAGCGATAACTAATGAAAAACTGTTTTTT

V: TRBV6-5
D: TRBD1
J: TRBJ1-1
size: -
CDR3: CASSPGTGGTEAFF
DNA: TGTGCCAGCAGTCCCGGGACAGGGGGCACTGAAGCTTTCTTT

V: TRBV5-1
D: TRBD1
J: TRBJ1-1
size: -
CDR3: CASKGTAENTEAFF
DNA: TGCGCCAGCAAAGGGACAGCCGAGAACACTGAAGCTTTCTTT

V: TRBV4-1
D: TRBD1
J: TRBJ2-2
size: few
CDR3: CASSQETGGGSGELFF
DNA: TGCGCCAGCAGCCAAGAAACAGGGGGCGGTTCCGGGGAGCTGTTTTTT

V: TRBV7-9
D: TRBD1
J: TRBJ2-6
size: -
CDR3: CATPTGGAGANVLTF
DNA: TGTGCCACCCCGACAGGGGGCGCTGGGGCCAACGTCCTGACTTTC

V: TRBV19
D: TRBD1
J: TRBJ1-4
size: -
CDR3: CASSDRVAEKLFF
DNA: TGTGCCAGTAGTGACAGGGTAGCCGAAAAACTGTTTTTT

V: TRBV7-9
D: TRBD2
J: TRBJ2-5
size: -
CDR3: CASSALAGGTSGMEETQYF
DNA: TGTGCCAGCAGCGCCCTCGCCGGTGGGACTAGCGGGATGGAAGAGACCCAGTACTTC

V: TRBV15
D: TRBD1
J: TRBJ2-7
size: -
CDR3: CATSRDAETGNYEQYF
DNA: TGTGCCACCAGCAGAGATGCAGAGACAGGGAACTACGAGCAGTACTTC

V: TRBV5-1
D: -
J: TRBJ2-7
size: -
CDR3: CASSVGEGDRKRYEQYF
DNA: TGCGCCAGCAGCGTGGGGGAAGGAGACAGAAAACGCTACGAGCAGTACTTC

V: TRBV11-2
D: -
J: TRBJ1-5
size: -
CDR3: CASSLGGENGQPQHF
DNA: TGTGCCAGCAGCTTAGGTGGGGAGAATGGTCAGCCCCAGCATTTT

V: TRBV4-2
D: -
J: TRBJ1-4
size: -
CDR3: CASSLRMVSGVQGNEKLFF
DNA: TGTGCCAGCAGCCTACGAATGGTATCGGGCGTACAGGGAAATGAAAAACTGTTTTTT

V: TRBV9
D: TRBD1
J: TRBJ2-5
size: -
CDR3: CASSVGDSEETQYF
DNA: TGTGCCAGCAGCGTAGGGGACAGCGAGGAGACCCAGTACTTC

V: TRBV5-1
D: TRBD1
J: TRBJ2-5
size: -
CDR3: CASSPGQQQETQYF
DNA: TGCGCCAGCAGCCCGGGACAGCAACAAGAGACCCAGTACTTC

V: TRBV7-9
D: TRBD2
J: TRBJ2-3
size: -
CDR3: CASSLFGAGSTDTQYF
DNA: TGTGCCAGCAGCCTCTTCGGAGCGGGGAGCACAGATACGCAGTATTTT

V: TRBV6-5
D: TRBD1
J: TRBJ2-7
size: -
CDR3: CASRIGQGSYEQYF
DNA: TGTGCCAGCAGAATTGGACAGGGGTCCTACGAGCAGTACTTC

V: TRBV27
D: -
J: TRBJ2-7
size: -
CDR3: CASSFLQDPYEQYF
DNA: TGTGCCAGCAGTTTTTTACAGGACCCCTACGAGCAGTACTTC

V: TRBV11-2
D: -
J: TRBJ2-7
size: -
CDR3: CASSTLAGSSYEQYF
DNA: TGTGCCAGCAGCACCCTTGCGGGGAGCTCCTACGAGCAGTACTTC

V: TRBV6-1
D: TRBD2
J: TRBJ2-1
size: -
CDR3: CASSEGTTSGPYNEQFF
DNA: TGTGCCAGCAGTGAAGGGACGACTAGCGGGCCTTACAATGAGCAGTTCTTC

V: TRBV7-8
D: TRBD2
J: TRBJ2-7
size: -
CDR3: CASSPARVGLARAAYEQYF
DNA: TGTGCCAGCAGCCCCGCTAGGGTGGGACTAGCGCGCGCAGCCTACGAGCAGTACTTC

V: TRBV29-1
D: TRBD2
J: TRBJ2-3
size: -
CDR3: CSVASGADTQYF
DNA: TGCAGCGTTGCTAGCGGGGCAGATACGCAGTATTTT

V: TRBV10-2
D: TRBD2
J: TRBJ2-1
size: once
CDR3: CASSDLSGSAYNEQFF
DNA: TGCGCCAGCAGTGACCTTAGCGGGAGCGCCTACAATGAGCAGTTCTTC

V: TRBV5-1
D: TRBD1
J: TRBJ1-1
size: -
CDR3: CASSSWTGRGGSAFF
DNA: TGCGCCAGCAGCTCATGGACAGGGAGGGGCGGGTCGGCTTTCTTT

V: TRBV5-1
D: TRBD2
J: TRBJ2-2
size: -
CDR3: CASGEGYELFF
DNA: TGCGCCAGCGGGGAGGGATACGAGCTGTTTTTT

V: TRBV27
D: TRBD1
J: TRBJ1-3
size: -
CDR3: CASSMTGFGNTIYF
DNA: TGTGCCAGCAGTATGACAGGGTTCGGAAACACCATATATTTT

V: TRBV19
D: TRBD2
J: TRBJ2-1
size: -
CDR3: CASSISGLAGGWNEQFF
DNA: TGTGCCAGTAGTATATCGGGACTAGCGGGAGGGTGGAATGAGCAGTTCTTC